A selection of T cell receptor beta chains follows, all from one sample in a study of T cell repertoires in cytomegalovirus infection. No antigen has been assigned to these receptors. MiXCR, applied by TCRdb to the reads, yields one record per CDR3 protein. The table records about 770,000 distinct CDR3 sequences, under 35% of them present only once. The sample here was cultured CD8+ T cells from PBMCs, taken from culture after CMV antigen stimulation. These TCRs come from a human donor in good health (CMV status not recorded). Some clones in this sample may be carry-over from other donors' samples. Both conserved end residues are part of each CDR3. Fields, in order: D gene, J gene, clone size, V gene, CDR3 DNA, CDR3 protein. A D gene is named only where the DNA matches it firmly. Size is omitted from some rows. Given values are once, few, many or a class for expanded clones.

NA,TRBJ2-1,NA,TRBV6-1,TGTGCCAGCAGCCCCGTTCAGGAGAGCTCCTACAATGAGCAGTTCTTC,CASSPVQESSYNEQFF
NA,TRBJ2-3,few,TRBV7-2,TGTGCCAGCAGCTTAACTACTACCACAGATACGCAGTATTTT,CASSLTTTTDTQYF
TRBD2,TRBJ2-3,few,TRBV28,TGTGCCAGCAGTTTAATCGCGGGGGGGATCATAAGCACAGATACGCAGTATTTT,CASSLIAGGIISTDTQYF
NA,TRBJ2-2,NA,TRBV2,TGTGCCAGTCTCGGACAGATCGGGGAGCTGTTTTTT,CASLGQIGELFF
NA,TRBJ2-7,many,TRBV12-3/TRBV12-4,TGTGCCAGCAGCACCGGGATGGCGGGACCCTACGAGCAGTACTTC,CASSTGMAGPYEQYF
TRBD1,TRBJ2-2,many,TRBV11-3,TGTGCCAGCAGTTCCCGGGACAGAGACACCGGGGAGCTGTTTTTT,CASSSRDRDTGELFF
TRBD2,TRBJ2-6,few,TRBV7-6,TGTGCCAGCAGCCCGAGGGGGCTTAGCGGGGGGGCCCAGTCTGGGGCCAACGTCCTGACTTTC,CASSPRGLSGGAQSGANVLTF
TRBD2,TRBJ2-5,NA,TRBV6-5,TGTGCCAGCAGTTGGACTAGCGGGGGCAATGGGGAGACCCAGTACTTC,CASSWTSGGNGETQYF
NA,TRBJ2-3,many,TRBV7-6,TGTGCCAGCAGCTTATTCGGCGGCCCTAGGGGGACCACAGATACGCAGTATTTT,CASSLFGGPRGTTDTQYF
NA,TRBJ1-5,few,TRBV10-3,TGTGCCATCAGTGAGGGGAATCAGCCCCAGCATTTT,CAISEGNQPQHF
TRBD1,TRBJ1-2,NA,TRBV20-1,TGCAGTGCTATCCATGACAGGGGATTTGTCTATGGCTACACCTTC,CSAIHDRGFVYGYTF
NA,TRBJ1-3,few,TRBV19,TGTGCCAGTAGTTCGCCGGTCCACTCTGGAAACACCATATATTTT,CASSSPVHSGNTIYF
TRBD1,TRBJ1-6,NA,TRBV7-4,TGTGCCAGCAGCTCGAACCGGGACAGCTATAATTCACCCCTCCACTTT,CASSSNRDSYNSPLHF
TRBD1,TRBJ2-7,many,TRBV6-5,TGTGCCAGCAGTTATCATCCGGACAGGGTTTCCGAGCAGTACTTC,CASSYHPDRVSEQYF
NA,TRBJ2-7,NA,TRBV27,TGTGCCAGCAACCCCCTTATCGCCGGAGGGACAACGCAGTACTTC,CASNPLIAGGTTQYF
NA,TRBJ2-2,few,TRBV12-3/TRBV12-4,TGTGCCAGCAGTTTCTTTTCGGCCTCGAACACCGGGGAGCTGTTTTTT,CASSFFSASNTGELFF
TRBD2,TRBJ2-1,medium-sized,TRBV7-9,TGTGCCAGCAGCTCCCTCGGGGCGGGGGATTACAATGAGCAGTTCTTC,CASSSLGAGDYNEQFF
NA,TRBJ2-5,NA,TRBV4-3,TGCGCCAGCAGCTCCCAAACTAGAGACCAAGAGACCCAGTACTTC,CASSSQTRDQETQYF
NA,TRBJ2-2,NA,TRBV29-1,TGCAGCGTTGAAGATTTGCGGCCAGAGAACACCGGGGAGCTGTTTTTT,CSVEDLRPENTGELFF
TRBD2,TRBJ2-1,many,TRBV7-9,TGTGCCAGTCTCCCGGTCAGCGGGGGAGCCTACAATGAGCAGTTCTTC,CASLPVSGGAYNEQFF
NA,TRBJ2-7,NA,TRBV4-1,TGCGCCAGCAGCCAAGAGAACGGATATTACGAGCAGTACTTC,CASSQENGYYEQYF
NA,TRBJ2-1,NA,TRBV20-1,TGCAGTGCTAGAGGGGGAAGGGATGAGCAGTTCTTC,CSARGGRDEQFF
NA,TRBJ2-5,NA,TRBV11-2,TGTGCCAGCAGCTCCACCAGGGACGAAAGTTCGGAGACCCAGTACTTC,CASSSTRDESSETQYF